These 5 T cell receptor beta chains were all obtained from the same sample, sequenced in a study of T-cell memory formation after mild COVID-19. Via MiXCR, TCRdb re-called the 5' RACE reads, giving one row per CDR3 protein. The table shows around 250,000 distinct CDR3 sequences, with 15% to 17% occurring only once. The sequencing input was PBMCs or a T cell subset sorted from them (not recorded which). Receptor source: an adult woman who had mild COVID-19 (a few samples of this study predate the infection). Cell type and time point are not known.

Here the CDR3 DNA reads TGTGCCAGCAGCCAAGATCTTAGGCTAGCGGGATACAATGAGCAGTTCTTC. Translating gives CASSQDLRLAGYNEQFF. The chain employs TRBV3-1 and TRBJ2-1, with 9 positions matching TRBD2. Germline CDR1 and CDR2: LGHDT and YNNKEL (reference sequence). J gave up 4 bases and V 0 bases, and 7 bases lay outside the gene matches. The CDR3 is 17 residues long.

J is TRBJ2-1 and V is TRBV5-5; 9 bases line up with TRBD1. The germline V gene encodes CDR1 SGHKS and CDR2 YYEKEE (reference sequence). V gave up 0 bases and J gave up 9 bases; unmatched junction bases: 16. The CDR3 is 18 amino acids. The CDR3 here is CASSLAPSWGTGLGEQFF. The CDR3 DNA follows: TGTGCCAGCAGCTTGGCCCCATCTTGGGGGACAGGGTTGGGTGAGCAGTTCTTC. The complete variable domain, with remaining parts taken from reference TRBV5-5 and TRBJ2-1, reads DAGVTQSPTHLIKTRGQQVTLRCSPISGHKSVSWYQQVLGQGPQFIFQYYEKEERGRGNFPDRFSARQFPNYSSELNVNALLLGDSALYLCASSLAPSWGTGLGEQFFGPGTRLTVL.

This chain links TRBV5-1 with TRBJ2-5; 8 nucleotides line up with TRBD1. CDR1 and CDR2 (germline): SGHRS, YFSETQ. The ends lost 4 bases at V and 2 bases at J; junction bases unmatched: 7. This CDR3 is built from 15 residues. The CDR3 DNA follows: TGCGCCAGCAGCCCCGCAGGGGACAGGCAAGAGACCCAGTACTTC. Translated, it gives CASSPAGDRQETQYF.

V is TRBV4-2 and J is TRBJ2-1, with 10 bases fitting TRBD1. The V gene end was trimmed by 2 bases and the J gene end by 13 bases; junction bases not matched to a gene: 8. This CDR3 is built from 14 residues. Germline CDR1 reads LGHNA; CDR2 reads YNFKEQ. DNA for the CDR3: TGTGCCAGCAGCCAAACGACAGGGGGCTTTCATCAGTTCTTC. Encoded protein: CASSQTTGGFHQFF.

This clonotype came up a few times. The chain links TRBV24-1 to TRBJ2-3; 8 bases are shared with TRBD2. CDR1 and CDR2 from the germline V gene are KGHDR and SFDVKD. This CDR3 is built from 17 residues. The ends lost 1 base at V and 1 base at J; junction bases unmatched: 6. In DNA, the CDR3 is TGTGCCACCAGTGATTTCTCAGCGGGAGCAGGCACAGATACGCAGTATTTT. It specifies CATSDFSAGAGTDTQYF.